This TCR beta chain appears in the sequencing data of a study of technical replicates of blood from a handful of donors. Assay: immunoSEQ multiplex PCR; the TCRdb copy retains only in-frame clones and omits some. The data contain tens of thousands of clones, roughly 95% of them singletons. This clonotype was sampled from a human donor in good health. The sequenced sample consisted of T cells isolated from PBMCs.

CDR3 sequence (DNA): TGTGCCAGCTCTCCGTGGGACAGGCTAAACAATGAGCAGTTCTTC. It yields the protein CASSPWDRLNNEQFF. The chain joins TRBV18 to TRBJ2-1; 8 positions agree with TRBD1. The CDR3 sequence is 15 residues long. The germline V gene encodes CDR1 KGHSH and CDR2 LQKENI. After removal of 6 bases from V and 5 bases from J, the junction contained 9 bases not matched to a gene. The full variable domain, rest sourced from reference TRBV18 and TRBJ2-1, is NAGVMQNPRHLVRRRGQEARLRCSPMKGHSHVYWYRQLPEEGLKFMVYLQKENIIDESGMPKERFSAEFPKEGPSILRIQQVVRGDSAAYFCASSPWDRLNNEQFFGPGTRLTVL.